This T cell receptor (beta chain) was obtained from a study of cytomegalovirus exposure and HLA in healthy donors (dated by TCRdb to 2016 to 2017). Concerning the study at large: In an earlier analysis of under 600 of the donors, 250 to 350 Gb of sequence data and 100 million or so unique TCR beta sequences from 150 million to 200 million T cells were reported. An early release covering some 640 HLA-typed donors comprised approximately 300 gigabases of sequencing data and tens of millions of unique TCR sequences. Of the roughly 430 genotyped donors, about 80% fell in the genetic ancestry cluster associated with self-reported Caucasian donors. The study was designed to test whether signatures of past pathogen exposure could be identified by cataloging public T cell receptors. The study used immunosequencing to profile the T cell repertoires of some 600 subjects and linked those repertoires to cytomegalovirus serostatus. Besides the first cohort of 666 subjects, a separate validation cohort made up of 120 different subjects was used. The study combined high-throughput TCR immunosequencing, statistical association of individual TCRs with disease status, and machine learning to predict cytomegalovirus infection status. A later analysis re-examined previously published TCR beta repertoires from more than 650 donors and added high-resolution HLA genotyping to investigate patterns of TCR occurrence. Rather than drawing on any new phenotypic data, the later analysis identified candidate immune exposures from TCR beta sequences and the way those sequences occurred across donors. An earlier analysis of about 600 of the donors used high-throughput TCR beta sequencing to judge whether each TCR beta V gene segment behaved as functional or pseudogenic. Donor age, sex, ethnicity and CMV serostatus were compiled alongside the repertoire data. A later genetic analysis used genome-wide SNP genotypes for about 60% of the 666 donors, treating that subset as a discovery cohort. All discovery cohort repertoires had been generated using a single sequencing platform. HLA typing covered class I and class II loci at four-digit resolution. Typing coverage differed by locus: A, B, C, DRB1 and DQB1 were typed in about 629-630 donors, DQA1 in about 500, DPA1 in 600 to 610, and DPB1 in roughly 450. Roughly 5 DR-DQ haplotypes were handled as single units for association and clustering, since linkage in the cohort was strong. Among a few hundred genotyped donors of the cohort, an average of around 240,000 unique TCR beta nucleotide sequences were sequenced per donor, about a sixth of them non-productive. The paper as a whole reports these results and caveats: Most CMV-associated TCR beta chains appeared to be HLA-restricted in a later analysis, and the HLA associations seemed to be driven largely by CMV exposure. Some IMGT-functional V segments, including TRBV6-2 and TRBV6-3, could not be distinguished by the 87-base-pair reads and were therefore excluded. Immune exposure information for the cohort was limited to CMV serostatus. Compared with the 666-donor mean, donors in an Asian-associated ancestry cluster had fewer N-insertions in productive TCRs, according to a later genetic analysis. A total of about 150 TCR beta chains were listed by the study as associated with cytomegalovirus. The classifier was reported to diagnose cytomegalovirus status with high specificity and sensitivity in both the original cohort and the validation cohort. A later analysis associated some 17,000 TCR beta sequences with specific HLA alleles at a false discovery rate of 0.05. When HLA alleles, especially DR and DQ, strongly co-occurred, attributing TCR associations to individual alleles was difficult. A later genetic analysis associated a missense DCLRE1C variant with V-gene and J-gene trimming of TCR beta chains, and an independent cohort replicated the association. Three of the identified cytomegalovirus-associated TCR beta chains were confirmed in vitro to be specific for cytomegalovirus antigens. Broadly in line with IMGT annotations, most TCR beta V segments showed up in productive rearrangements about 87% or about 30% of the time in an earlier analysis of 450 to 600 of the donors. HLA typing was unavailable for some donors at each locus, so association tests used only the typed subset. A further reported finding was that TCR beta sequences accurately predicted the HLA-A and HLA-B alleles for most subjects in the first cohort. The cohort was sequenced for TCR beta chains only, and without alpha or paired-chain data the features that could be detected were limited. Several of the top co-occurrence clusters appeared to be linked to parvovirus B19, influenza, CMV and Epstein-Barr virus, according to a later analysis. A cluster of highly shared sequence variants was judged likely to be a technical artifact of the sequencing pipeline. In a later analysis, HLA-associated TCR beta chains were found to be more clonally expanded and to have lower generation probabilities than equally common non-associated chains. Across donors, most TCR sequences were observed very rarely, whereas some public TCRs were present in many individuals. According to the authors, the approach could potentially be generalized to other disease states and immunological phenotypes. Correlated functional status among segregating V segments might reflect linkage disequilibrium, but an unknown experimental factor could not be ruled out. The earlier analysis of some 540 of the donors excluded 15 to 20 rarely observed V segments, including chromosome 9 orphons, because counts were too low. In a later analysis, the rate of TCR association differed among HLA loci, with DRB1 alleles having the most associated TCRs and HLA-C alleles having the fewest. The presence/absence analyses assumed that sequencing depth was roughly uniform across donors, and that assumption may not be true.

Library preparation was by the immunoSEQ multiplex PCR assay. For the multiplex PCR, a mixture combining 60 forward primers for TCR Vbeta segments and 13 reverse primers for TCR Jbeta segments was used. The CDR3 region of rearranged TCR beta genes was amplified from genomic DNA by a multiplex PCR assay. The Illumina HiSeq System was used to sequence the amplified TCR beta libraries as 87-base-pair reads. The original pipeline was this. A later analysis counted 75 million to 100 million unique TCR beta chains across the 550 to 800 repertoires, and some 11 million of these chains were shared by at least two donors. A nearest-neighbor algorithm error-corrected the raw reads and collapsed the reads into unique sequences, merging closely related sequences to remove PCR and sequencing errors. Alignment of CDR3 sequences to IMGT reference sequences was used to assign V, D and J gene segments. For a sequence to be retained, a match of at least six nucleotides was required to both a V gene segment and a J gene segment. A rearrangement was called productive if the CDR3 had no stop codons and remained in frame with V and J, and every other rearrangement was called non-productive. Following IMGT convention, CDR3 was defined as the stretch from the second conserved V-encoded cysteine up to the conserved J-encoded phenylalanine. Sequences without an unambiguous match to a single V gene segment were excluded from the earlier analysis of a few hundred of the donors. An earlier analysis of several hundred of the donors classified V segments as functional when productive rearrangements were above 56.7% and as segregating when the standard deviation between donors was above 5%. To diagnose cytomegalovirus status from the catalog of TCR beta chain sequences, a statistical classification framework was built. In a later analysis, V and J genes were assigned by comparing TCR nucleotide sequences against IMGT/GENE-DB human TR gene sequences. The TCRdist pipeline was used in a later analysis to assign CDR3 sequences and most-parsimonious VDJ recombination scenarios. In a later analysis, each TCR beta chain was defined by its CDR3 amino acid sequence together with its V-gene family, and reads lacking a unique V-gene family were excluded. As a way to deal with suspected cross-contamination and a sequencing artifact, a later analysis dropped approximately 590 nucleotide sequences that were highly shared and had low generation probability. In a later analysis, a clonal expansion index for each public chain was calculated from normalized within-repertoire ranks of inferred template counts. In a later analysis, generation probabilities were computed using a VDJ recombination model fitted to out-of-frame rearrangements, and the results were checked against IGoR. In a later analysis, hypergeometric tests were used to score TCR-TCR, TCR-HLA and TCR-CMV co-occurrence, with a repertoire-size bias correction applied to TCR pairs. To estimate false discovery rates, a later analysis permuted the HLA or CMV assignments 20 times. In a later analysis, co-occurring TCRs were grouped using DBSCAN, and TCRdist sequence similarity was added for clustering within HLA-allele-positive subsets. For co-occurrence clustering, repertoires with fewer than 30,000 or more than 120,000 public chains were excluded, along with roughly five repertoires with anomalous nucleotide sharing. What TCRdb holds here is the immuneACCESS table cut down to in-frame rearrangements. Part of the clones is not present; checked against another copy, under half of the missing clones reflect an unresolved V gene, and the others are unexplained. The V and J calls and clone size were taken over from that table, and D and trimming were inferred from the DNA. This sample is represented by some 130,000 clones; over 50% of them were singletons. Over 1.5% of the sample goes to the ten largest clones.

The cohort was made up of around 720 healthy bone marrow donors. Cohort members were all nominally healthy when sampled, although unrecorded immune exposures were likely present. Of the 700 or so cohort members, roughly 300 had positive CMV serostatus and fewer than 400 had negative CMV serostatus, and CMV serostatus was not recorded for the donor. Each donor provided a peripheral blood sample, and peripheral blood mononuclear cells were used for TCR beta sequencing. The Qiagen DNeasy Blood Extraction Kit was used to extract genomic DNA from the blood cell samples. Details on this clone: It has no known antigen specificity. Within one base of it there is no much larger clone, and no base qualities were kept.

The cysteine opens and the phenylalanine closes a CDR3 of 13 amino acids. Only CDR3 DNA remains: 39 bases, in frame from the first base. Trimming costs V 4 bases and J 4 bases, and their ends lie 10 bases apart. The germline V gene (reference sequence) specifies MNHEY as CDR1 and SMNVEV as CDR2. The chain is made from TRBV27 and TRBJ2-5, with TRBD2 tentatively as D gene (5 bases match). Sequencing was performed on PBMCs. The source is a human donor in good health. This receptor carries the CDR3 CASSSSGVETQYF. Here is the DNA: TGTGCCAGCAGTTCTTCCGGGGTAGAGACCCAGTACTTC.